Below are 14 T cell receptor beta chains sequenced from a single sample in a study of cytomegalovirus exposure and HLA in healthy donors. 13 Jbeta primers and 60 Vbeta primers were used for the PCR. TCRdb's table, derived via immunoSEQ multiplex PCR, lists solely in-frame clones and lacks some. The sample lists 90,000 to 150,000 clones, around 63% occurring once. Material: PBMCs. All receptors derive from a man aged 40-50 years in good health and CMV-seropositive.

In its sample, this clone was seen a few times. The CDR3 sequence is CASSFTGSGNQPQHF. For the CDR3, the DNA is TGCGCCAGCAGCTTCACAGGGTCGGGCAATCAGCCCCAGCATTTT. This chain connects TRBV5-1 to TRBJ1-5; D is possibly TRBD1 (6 bases). The V gene's germline CDR1 is SGHRS and CDR2 YFSETQ. The V and J ends lost 2 bases and 2 bases respectively, with 11 bases between them. The CDR3 spans 15 residues.

The chain links TRBV5-8 to TRBJ2-5; D uncertain. V lost 4 bases, J lost 1 base, and 8 bases lay in between. Germline-derived CDR1 and CDR2 are SGHTS and YDEGEE. This CDR3 region has 13 residues. The CDR3 nucleotides read TGTGCCAGCAGCCTACAGAGCCAAGAGACCCAGTACTTC. Translated, it gives CASSLQSQETQYF.

The gene calls are TRBV23-1 and TRBJ1-4; 7 bases are a match to TRBD1. TRBV23-1 carries the ORF label, with uncertain function. The CDR3 has 16 amino acids. V trimming: 4 bases; J trimming: 6 bases; junction bases outside the gene matches: 11. The CDR3 nucleotides read TGCGCCAGCAGTCCTCGGACCGGGACAGTCTATGAAAAACTGTTTTTT. This encodes CASSPRTGTVYEKLFF.

The chain uses TRBV30 and TRBJ2-7; 7 bases line up with TRBD2. V lost 5 bases, J lost 5 bases, and 18 bases stayed unmatched. The CDR3 has 16 amino acids. The germline V gene has CDR1 GTSNPN and CDR2 SVGIG (reference sequence). The CDR3 coding sequence is TGTGCCTGGGGCCTTGGGGGGGAGCCGGGGAGACACGAGCAGTACTTC. This encodes CAWGLGGEPGRHEQYF.

The genes are TRBV10-3 and TRBJ2-1; TRBD1 matches at 9 bases. The CDR3 is made up of 16 amino acids. In germline, CDR1 is ENHRY, CDR2 SYGVKD. The trim removed 2 bases at V and 3 bases at J, leaving 5 bases unmatched. CDR3 in DNA: TGTGCCATCAGTGAGCCCGGACAGGGGTTCTACAATGAGCAGTTCTTC. Translation gives CAISEPGQGFYNEQFF.

This sequence joins TRBV6-6 and TRBJ1-2, with 10 positions matching TRBD1. The CDR3 is made up of 16 amino acids. The germline CDR1 and CDR2 sequences are MNHNY and SVGAGI (reference sequence). V gave up 5 bases and J gave up 6 bases; unmatched junction bases: 12. In DNA form, the CDR3 reads TGTGCCAGCAGTCACGAGGGACAGGGGATTAAAGATGGCTACACCTTC. It is translated as CASSHEGQGIKDGYTF.

This rearrangement joins TRBV5-5 to TRBJ2-7; TRBD2 agrees at 10 bases. The CDR3 is 16 amino acids. The J segment lost 3 bases and the V segment lost 0 bases, leaving 6 bases of the junction unmatched. The germline gives CDR1 SGHKS, CDR2 YYEKEE (reference sequence). The CDR3 coding sequence is TGTGCCAGCAGCTTGGTATGGCTAGCGGGGGACTACGAGCAGTACTTC. Translation gives CASSLVWLAGDYEQYF.

The chain recombines TRBV7-2 with TRBJ2-1; 15 bases fit TRBD2. The germline V gene has CDR1 SGHTA and CDR2 FQGNSA. Trimming took 4 bases from V and 11 from J; bases not matched to a gene: 3. The CDR3 extends over 14 amino acids. The CDR3, as DNA: TGTGCCAGCAGCTCAGGACTAGCGGGAGGGAAGCAGTTCTTC. Translating gives CASSSGLAGGKQFF.

V gene TRBV11-2 combines with J gene TRBJ2-7; D gene unclear. The CDR3 extends over 11 amino acids. In germline, CDR1 is SGHAT, CDR2 FQNNGV. V was pared by 2 bases and J by 3 bases, with 2 bases between. The CDR3 DNA sequence: TGTGCCAGCAGCTTACACTACGAGCAGTACTTC. It specifies CASSLHYEQYF.

The J gene is TRBJ1-2, the V gene TRBV6-5, with 7 bases fitting TRBD1. CDR3 length: 14 amino acids. Germline lookup yields CDR1 MNHEY and CDR2 SVGAGI. Trimming cost V 5 bases and J 6 bases; bases outside gene matches: 9. CDR3 in DNA: TGTGCCAGCAGTCTTTACGGGACAGCCCATGGCTACACCTTC. It codes for CASSLYGTAHGYTF.

The chain links TRBV5-5 to TRBJ2-1; 14 positions agree with TRBD2. CDR3 length equals 15 residues. Germline V gene sequence: CDR1 SGHKS, CDR2 YYEKEE (reference sequence). Trimming at V came to 4 bases and at J to 6 bases, leaving 3 bases not matched to a gene. The CDR3 loop is CASSGGLAGGNEQFF. The CDR3 DNA reads as TGTGCCAGCAGCGGAGGACTAGCGGGAGGCAATGAGCAGTTCTTC. Full variable domain (remainder filled in from reference TRBV5-5 and TRBJ2-1): DAGVTQSPTHLIKTRGQQVTLRCSPISGHKSVSWYQQVLGQGPQFIFQYYEKEERGRGNFPDRFSARQFPNYSSELNVNALLLGDSALYLCASSGGLAGGNEQFFGPGTRLTVL.

The chain combines TRBV29-1 with TRBJ2-1, with a weak D call TRBD2 (6 bases). The CDR3 spans 16 residues. Germline-derived CDR1 and CDR2 are SQVTM and ANQGSEA. Trimming removed 4 bases from V and 5 bases from J, with 21 bases in between. CDR3 DNA: TGCAGCGTTGCCCGTTCGGGCGGGATTAGGAACAATGAGCAGTTCTTC. Encoded protein: CSVARSGGIRNNEQFF.

This rearrangement joins TRBV6-4 to TRBJ2-7; TRBD1 agrees at 8 bases. Losses at the gene ends were 4 bases for V and 3 bases for J; bases not matched to a gene: 8. From germline, CDR1 is MRHNA and CDR2 SNTAGT. CDR3 length: 15 residues. CDR3: CASSVGTGVGYEQYF. CDR3 bases: TGTGCCAGCAGTGTGGGGACAGGCGTCGGCTACGAGCAGTACTTC.

This clone was observed a few times. The V call is TRBV2, the J call TRBJ2-7; D unresolved. Germline V gives CDR1 SNHLY, CDR2 FYNNEI. The CDR3 loop spans 12 amino acids. Trimming took off 6 bases at V and 12 bases at J, with 18 bases between the two ends. Written as DNA, the CDR3 is TGTGCCAGCAGAAGCCTTAGTTCCCCGCTGTACTTC. This encodes CASRSLSSPLYF. Full variable domain (outside the CDR3, taken from reference TRBV2 and TRBJ2-7): EPEVTQTPSHQVTQMGQEVILRCVPISNHLYFYWYRQILGQKVEFLVSFYNNEISEKSEIFDDQFSVERPDGSNFTLKIRSTKLEDSAMYFCASRSLSSPLYFGPGTRLTVT.